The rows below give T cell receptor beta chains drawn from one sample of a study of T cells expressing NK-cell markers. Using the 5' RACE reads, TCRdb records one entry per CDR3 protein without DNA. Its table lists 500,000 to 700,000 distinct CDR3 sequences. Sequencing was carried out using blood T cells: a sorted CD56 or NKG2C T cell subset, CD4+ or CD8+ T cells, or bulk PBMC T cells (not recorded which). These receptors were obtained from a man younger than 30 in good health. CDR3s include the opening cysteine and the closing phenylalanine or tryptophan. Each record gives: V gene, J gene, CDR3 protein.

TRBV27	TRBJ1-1	CASSSRVAGGRNTEAFF
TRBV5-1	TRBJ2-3	CASSEGLASTDTQYF
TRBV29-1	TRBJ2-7	CSVSRDFEQYF
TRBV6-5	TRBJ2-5	CASSYSRQSQETQYF
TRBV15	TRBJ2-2	CATSSTRENTGELFF
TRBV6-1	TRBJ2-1	CASSEVRRGRAEFKQFF
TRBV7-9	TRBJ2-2	CASALSNTGELFF
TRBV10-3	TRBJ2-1	CAISSGLAYNEQFF
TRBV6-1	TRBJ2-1	CASSDDLNNEQFF
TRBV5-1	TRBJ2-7	CASSAHPGPRSDYEQNF
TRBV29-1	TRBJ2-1	CSVEPVEGSYNEQFF
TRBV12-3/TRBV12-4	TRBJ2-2	CASSTDRTGTGELFF
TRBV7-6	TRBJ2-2	CALRGTNTGELFF
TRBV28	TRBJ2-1	CASSFLGQGNNEQFF
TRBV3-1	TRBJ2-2	CASSQEGLRQGFGTGELFF
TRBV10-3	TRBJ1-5	CAISRTVDQPQHF
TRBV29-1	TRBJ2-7	CSAIGQYEQYF
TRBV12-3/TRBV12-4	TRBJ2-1	CASSSPPRGLAGAGNEQFF
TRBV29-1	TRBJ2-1	CSVDYINEQFF
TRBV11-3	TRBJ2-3	CASSSLHRDRSDTQYF
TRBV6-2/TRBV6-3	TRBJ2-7	CASSYGDRVNYEQYF
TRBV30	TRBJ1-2	CAWRSGFGYTF
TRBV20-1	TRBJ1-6	CSASTDRDRGRLDSPLHF
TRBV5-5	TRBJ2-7	CASSLGSGEGYEQYF
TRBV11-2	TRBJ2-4	CASASDSAKNIQYF
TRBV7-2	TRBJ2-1	CASSLYTSGVGWFF
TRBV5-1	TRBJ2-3	CASSLQSDRSDTQYF
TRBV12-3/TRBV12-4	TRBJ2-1	CASTLRVRGTYNEQFF
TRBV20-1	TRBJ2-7	CSARGTSGRESYEQYF
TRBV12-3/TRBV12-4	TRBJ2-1	CASSLAPDRGENEQFF
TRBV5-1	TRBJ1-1	CASANRGAGTEAFF
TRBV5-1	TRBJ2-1	CASSLEEGRYNEQFF
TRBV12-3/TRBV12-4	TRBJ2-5	CASSETGSIEGTQYF
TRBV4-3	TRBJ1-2	CASSQDGQGHNGYTF
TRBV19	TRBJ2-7	CASSIDHTSYEQYF
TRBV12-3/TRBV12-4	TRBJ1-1	CASSSSDKRLEAFF
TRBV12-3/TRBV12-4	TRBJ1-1	CASSFQQTGNTEAFF